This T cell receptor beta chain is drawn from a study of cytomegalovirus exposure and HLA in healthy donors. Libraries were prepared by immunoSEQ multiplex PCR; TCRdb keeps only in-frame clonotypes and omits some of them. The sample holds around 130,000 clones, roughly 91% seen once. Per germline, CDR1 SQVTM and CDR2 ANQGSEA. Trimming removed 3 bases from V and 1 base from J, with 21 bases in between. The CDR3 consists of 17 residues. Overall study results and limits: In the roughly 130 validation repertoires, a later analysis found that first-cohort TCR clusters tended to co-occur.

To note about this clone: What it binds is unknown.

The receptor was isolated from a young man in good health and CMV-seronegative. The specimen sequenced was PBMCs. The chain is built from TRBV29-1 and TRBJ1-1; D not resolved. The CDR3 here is CSVDLARGGYANTEAFF. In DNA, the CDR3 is TGCAGCGTTGACCTCGCCCGGGGAGGGTACGCGAACACTGAAGCTTTCTTT.